This T cell receptor beta chain was identified during a study of T-cell memory formation after mild COVID-19. MiXCR was run by TCRdb on the 5' RACE reads, yielding one entry per CDR3 protein. The repertoire holds 40,000 to 60,000 distinct CDR3 sequences, with 9.3% as singletons. This clonotype has only a few counts. With V trimmed by 5 bases and J by 6 bases, 4 bases remained unmatched. The CDR3 has 13 residues. Source material: PBMCs or a T cell subset sorted from them (not recorded which). The chain uses TRBV12-3 or TRBV12-4 and TRBJ1-5; 7 bases match TRBD1. The sequence was collected from an adult woman who had mild COVID-19 (a few samples of this study predate the infection). Cell type and time point are not known. In DNA, the CDR3 is TGTGCCAGCAGTAACAGGGGTGGTCAGCCCCAGCATTTT. Its protein is CASSNRGGQPQHF.